These T cell receptor beta chains were read from a single sample in a study of identical twins. TCRdb redid the calling of the 5' RACE reads with MiXCR, one entry per CDR3 protein. Seen here are about 240,000 distinct CDR3 sequences, about 10% observed once, and the top ten hold about 9.1%. Sequenced material: memory T cells sorted from blood. The receptors originated from a man aged 50 to 60 in good health. Both conserved end residues are part of each CDR3. The D gene is left open where the match is weak. Size is stated for part of the rows, as once, few or many counts, or as a class when the clone is expanded.

V gene: TRBV7-2
CDR3 length: 16
clone size: NA
D gene: NA
J gene: TRBJ1-6
CDR3 DNA: TGTGCCAGCAGCTCCTCCACCAACTATAGGGGAGTACCCCTCCACTTT
CDR3 protein: CASSSSTNYRGVPLHF

V gene: TRBV6-5
CDR3 length: 14
clone size: many
D gene: NA
J gene: TRBJ1-1
CDR3 DNA: TGTGCCAGCAGTTACGGGACAAAAAACACTGAAGCTTTCTTT
CDR3 protein: CASSYGTKNTEAFF

V gene: TRBV5-6
CDR3 length: 15
clone size: few
D gene: NA
J gene: TRBJ2-6
CDR3 DNA: TGTGCCAGCAGATCCGGACAGCCTGGGGCCAACGTCCTGACTTTC
CDR3 protein: CASRSGQPGANVLTF

V gene: TRBV12-5
CDR3 length: 13
clone size: NA
D gene: NA
J gene: TRBJ2-2
CDR3 DNA: TGTGCTAGTGGTTTCTCAGGTTCCGGGGAGCTGTTTTTT
CDR3 protein: CASGFSGSGELFF

V gene: TRBV7-3
CDR3 length: 14
clone size: few
D gene: TRBD1
J gene: TRBJ2-2
CDR3 DNA: TGTGCCAGCAGCCCGACAGGGCTAACCGGGGAGCTGTTTTTT
CDR3 protein: CASSPTGLTGELFF

V gene: TRBV11-2
CDR3 length: 14
clone size: NA
D gene: TRBD1
J gene: TRBJ2-7
CDR3 DNA: TGTGCCAGCAGCTCCGGACAGGGGGCTTCCGAGCAGTACTTC
CDR3 protein: CASSSGQGASEQYF

V gene: TRBV6-1
CDR3 length: 16
clone size: NA
D gene: NA
J gene: TRBJ1-4
CDR3 DNA: TGTGCCAGCAGTGCCTTCCCTGAAGCAACTAATGAAAAACTGTTTTTT
CDR3 protein: CASSAFPEATNEKLFF

V gene: TRBV10-3
CDR3 length: 14
clone size: many
D gene: TRBD2
J gene: TRBJ2-5
CDR3 DNA: TGTGCCATCAGTGGACTAGCGGGGAAAGAGACCCAGTACTTC
CDR3 protein: CAISGLAGKETQYF

V gene: TRBV20-1
CDR3 length: 15
clone size: few
D gene: TRBD1
J gene: TRBJ2-2
CDR3 DNA: TGCAGTGCTAGGGTAGAGACAGGGTATAGCGGGGAGCTGTTTTTT
CDR3 protein: CSARVETGYSGELFF

V gene: TRBV7-2
CDR3 length: 14
clone size: many
D gene: NA
J gene: TRBJ1-1
CDR3 DNA: TGTGCCAGCAGCTCCGGACCGACGAACACTGAAGCTTTCTTT
CDR3 protein: CASSSGPTNTEAFF

V gene: TRBV12-3/TRBV12-4
CDR3 length: 15
clone size: NA
D gene: TRBD1
J gene: TRBJ1-3
CDR3 DNA: TGTGCCAGCAGTTTATTACAGGGGTCAGGAAACACCATATATTTT
CDR3 protein: CASSLLQGSGNTIYF

V gene: TRBV7-2
CDR3 length: 16
clone size: NA
D gene: NA
J gene: TRBJ1-6
CDR3 DNA: TGTGCCAGCAGCTTAGACGGGAGCTCCTATAATTCACCCCTCCACTTT
CDR3 protein: CASSLDGSSYNSPLHF

V gene: TRBV25-1
CDR3 length: 18
clone size: many
D gene: NA
J gene: TRBJ1-6
CDR3 DNA: TGTGCCAGCAGTGATTCTTGGAGGGGCTCGGGTGGAATCTCACCCCTCCACTTT
CDR3 protein: CASSDSWRGSGGISPLHF

V gene: TRBV6-2/TRBV6-3
CDR3 length: 14
clone size: NA
D gene: NA
J gene: TRBJ2-7
CDR3 DNA: TGTGCCAGCAAGCAACGCGGTGTTTTATACGAGCAGTACTTC
CDR3 protein: CASKQRGVLYEQYF

V gene: TRBV4-3
CDR3 length: 20
clone size: many
D gene: TRBD2
J gene: TRBJ2-1
CDR3 DNA: TGCGCCAGCAGCCAAGATTTTGGGGTAACCCTAGCGGGAGGGCCGAATGAGCAGTTCTTC
CDR3 protein: CASSQDFGVTLAGGPNEQFF

V gene: TRBV9
CDR3 length: 14
clone size: few
D gene: NA
J gene: TRBJ2-3
CDR3 DNA: TGTGCCAGCAACGTTCGCGGTAGCACAGATACGCAGTATTTT
CDR3 protein: CASNVRGSTDTQYF

V gene: TRBV29-1
CDR3 length: 14
clone size: many
D gene: TRBD1
J gene: TRBJ2-3
CDR3 DNA: TGCAGCGCAGGGACAGGCAGTAGCACAGATACGCAGTATTTT
CDR3 protein: CSAGTGSSTDTQYF

V gene: TRBV6-1
CDR3 length: 17
clone size: many
D gene: TRBD2
J gene: TRBJ2-1
CDR3 DNA: TGTGCCAGCAGTGAATTCAATAGCGGGGGCTCCCGCAATGAGCAGTTCTTC
CDR3 protein: CASSEFNSGGSRNEQFF

V gene: TRBV7-2
CDR3 length: 16
clone size: NA
D gene: NA
J gene: TRBJ1-3
CDR3 DNA: TGTGCCAGCACCTTAGCGAGCACGGCGGCAGGAAACACCATATATTTT
CDR3 protein: CASTLASTAAGNTIYF

V gene: TRBV20-1
CDR3 length: 17
clone size: many
D gene: TRBD1
J gene: TRBJ1-2
CDR3 DNA: TGCAGTGCGGCAGGAGGGGGCGGAGGCTATGCCGCCTATGGCTACACCTTC
CDR3 protein: CSAAGGGGGYAAYGYTF

V gene: TRBV5-1
CDR3 length: 15
clone size: few
D gene: NA
J gene: TRBJ2-3
CDR3 DNA: TGCGCCAGCAGCCCGCGGGGATATGTGTCAGATACGCAGTATTTT
CDR3 protein: CASSPRGYVSDTQYF

V gene: TRBV28
CDR3 length: 16
clone size: NA
D gene: TRBD2
J gene: TRBJ2-2
CDR3 DNA: TGTGCCGCCCTGACTAGCGGGAGGGCCAATGCCGGGGAGCTGTTTTTT
CDR3 protein: CAALTSGRANAGELFF

V gene: TRBV29-1
CDR3 length: 14
clone size: many
D gene: NA
J gene: TRBJ2-1
CDR3 DNA: TGCAGCGTCGAACGGCGGGCCTCCTACAATGAGCAGTTCTTC
CDR3 protein: CSVERRASYNEQFF

V gene: TRBV7-8
CDR3 length: 18
clone size: many
D gene: NA
J gene: TRBJ1-4
CDR3 DNA: TGTGCCAGCAGCTTATATCTTGGTGCCGGGGTTGGAAATGAAAAACTGTTTTTT
CDR3 protein: CASSLYLGAGVGNEKLFF

V gene: TRBV7-2
CDR3 length: 19
clone size: few
D gene: TRBD2
J gene: TRBJ2-7
CDR3 DNA: TGTGCCAGCAGCTTAGCGTTGCCTTCTAGCGGGGGAAGGCAGTACGAGCAGTACTTC
CDR3 protein: CASSLALPSSGGRQYEQYF

V gene: TRBV6-5
CDR3 length: 12
clone size: many
D gene: TRBD1
J gene: TRBJ2-3
CDR3 DNA: TGTGCCAGCAGGTTAACAGGGGGGACGCAGTATTTT
CDR3 protein: CASRLTGGTQYF

V gene: TRBV5-1
CDR3 length: 13
clone size: few
D gene: NA
J gene: TRBJ1-2
CDR3 DNA: TGCGCCAGCAGCTTGAATGGTGGCCAGGGCTACACCTTC
CDR3 protein: CASSLNGGQGYTF

V gene: TRBV20-1
CDR3 length: 14
clone size: many
D gene: NA
J gene: TRBJ2-3
CDR3 DNA: TGCAGTGCTAGACAGGGAGATAGGGCAGATACGCAGTATTTT
CDR3 protein: CSARQGDRADTQYF

V gene: TRBV28
CDR3 length: 15
clone size: many
D gene: NA
J gene: TRBJ1-6
CDR3 DNA: TGTGCCAGCAGTTCCGTCGACAGGCAAGCTTCACCCCTCCACTTT
CDR3 protein: CASSSVDRQASPLHF

V gene: TRBV18
CDR3 length: 13
clone size: many
D gene: NA
J gene: TRBJ1-5
CDR3 DNA: TGTGCCAGCTCACCAAACAGCAATCAGCCCCAGCATTTT
CDR3 protein: CASSPNSNQPQHF

V gene: TRBV29-1
CDR3 length: 15
clone size: many
D gene: TRBD1
J gene: TRBJ2-3
CDR3 DNA: TGCAGCGTACGGACAGGGGCCCGTAGCACAGATACGCAGTATTTT
CDR3 protein: CSVRTGARSTDTQYF

V gene: TRBV7-2
CDR3 length: 16
clone size: few
D gene: TRBD2
J gene: TRBJ2-2
CDR3 DNA: TGTGCCAGCAGCTGGACTAGCGGCCCAAACACCGGGGAGCTGTTTTTT
CDR3 protein: CASSWTSGPNTGELFF

V gene: TRBV5-1
CDR3 length: 15
clone size: few
D gene: TRBD2
J gene: TRBJ2-1
CDR3 DNA: TGCGCCAGCAGTCCCGGGACTAGCGGGGGGGGAGAGCAGTTCTTC
CDR3 protein: CASSPGTSGGGEQFF

V gene: TRBV28
CDR3 length: 12
clone size: NA
D gene: TRBD2
J gene: TRBJ2-1
CDR3 DNA: TGTGCCAGCAGCCTGACTAGCGCTGAGCAGTTCTTC
CDR3 protein: CASSLTSAEQFF

V gene: TRBV12-3/TRBV12-4
CDR3 length: 12
clone size: few
D gene: NA
J gene: TRBJ2-1
CDR3 DNA: TGTGCCAGCAGCCATTCCATTGGTGAGCAGTTCTTC
CDR3 protein: CASSHSIGEQFF

V gene: TRBV5-1
CDR3 length: 16
clone size: many
D gene: TRBD2
J gene: TRBJ2-1
CDR3 DNA: TGCGCCAGCAGCTTGGCCCCGACTAGCGGTAACAATGAGCAGTTCTTC
CDR3 protein: CASSLAPTSGNNEQFF

V gene: TRBV7-9
CDR3 length: 12
clone size: few
D gene: TRBD2
J gene: TRBJ2-7
CDR3 DNA: TGTGCCAGCGATCGGGGGGCCTACGAGCAGTACTTC
CDR3 protein: CASDRGAYEQYF

V gene: TRBV14
CDR3 length: 18
clone size: many
D gene: TRBD2
J gene: TRBJ2-1
CDR3 DNA: TGTGCCAGCAGCGCTAGGGGTAGGTTCCGGGGGGACTACAATGAGCAGTTCTTC
CDR3 protein: CASSARGRFRGDYNEQFF

V gene: TRBV7-9
CDR3 length: 16
clone size: few
D gene: TRBD1
J gene: TRBJ2-7
CDR3 DNA: TGTGCCAGCAGCCCACCTACAGGGGTCCGAGGCTACGAGCAGTACTTC
CDR3 protein: CASSPPTGVRGYEQYF

V gene: TRBV20-1
CDR3 length: 17
clone size: few
D gene: NA
J gene: TRBJ2-1
CDR3 DNA: TGCAGTGCCAAGGATTTGCTGGGATCGGGCTCCTACAATGAGCAGTTCTTC
CDR3 protein: CSAKDLLGSGSYNEQFF

V gene: TRBV7-9
CDR3 length: 16
clone size: NA
D gene: NA
J gene: TRBJ1-6
CDR3 DNA: TGTGCCAGCAGTTCAGGGGCCGGTGGGACATTCAGGCCCCTCCACTTT
CDR3 protein: CASSSGAGGTFRPLHF

V gene: TRBV20-1
CDR3 length: 15
clone size: many
D gene: TRBD2
J gene: TRBJ2-7
CDR3 DNA: TGCAGTGCTCAATCCGGGACTAGGGGGACCTACGAGCAGTACTTC
CDR3 protein: CSAQSGTRGTYEQYF

V gene: TRBV12-3/TRBV12-4
CDR3 length: 12
clone size: many
D gene: NA
J gene: TRBJ1-6
CDR3 DNA: TGTGCCAGCAGTTTGGATAATTCACCCCTCCACTTT
CDR3 protein: CASSLDNSPLHF

V gene: TRBV6-4
CDR3 length: 15
clone size: many
D gene: NA
J gene: TRBJ2-3
CDR3 DNA: TGTGCCAGCAGTGACTCCCTAGAAGGGGCAGATACGCAGTATTTT
CDR3 protein: CASSDSLEGADTQYF

V gene: TRBV21-1
CDR3 length: 15
clone size: NA
D gene: NA
J gene: TRBJ2-7
CDR3 DNA: TGTGCCAGCAGCAAAGGTTCGGGACTAGTGTGCGAGCAGTACTTC
CDR3 protein: CASSKGSGLVCEQYF

V gene: TRBV24-1
CDR3 length: 16
clone size: many
D gene: TRBD2
J gene: TRBJ2-1
CDR3 DNA: TGTGCCACCAGTGACCCCTCTAGCGGGATTTTGAATGAGCAGTTCTTC
CDR3 protein: CATSDPSSGILNEQFF

V gene: TRBV20-1
CDR3 length: 12
clone size: many
D gene: NA
J gene: TRBJ1-2
CDR3 DNA: TGCAGTGCTAGAGGAACCAACTATGGCTACACCTTC
CDR3 protein: CSARGTNYGYTF

V gene: TRBV10-3
CDR3 length: 15
clone size: many
D gene: TRBD1
J gene: TRBJ2-3
CDR3 DNA: TGTGCCATCAGGGGACAGGAGGAGAATTATGATACGCAGTATTTT
CDR3 protein: CAIRGQEENYDTQYF

V gene: TRBV5-5
CDR3 length: 14
clone size: NA
D gene: NA
J gene: TRBJ2-7
CDR3 DNA: TGTGCCAGCAGCTTGTCGGCGAACTCCTACGAGCAGTACTTC
CDR3 protein: CASSLSANSYEQYF

V gene: TRBV4-2
CDR3 length: 18
clone size: many
D gene: TRBD1
J gene: TRBJ1-1
CDR3 DNA: TGTGCCAGCAGCCAAGGCCCGGGACAGGGGATCCAGAACACTGAAGCTTTCTTT
CDR3 protein: CASSQGPGQGIQNTEAFF

V gene: TRBV29-1
CDR3 length: 13
clone size: many
D gene: NA
J gene: TRBJ2-3
CDR3 DNA: TGCAGCGTAGCACCATTAACCCGAGATACGCAGTATTTT
CDR3 protein: CSVAPLTRDTQYF

V gene: TRBV20-1
CDR3 length: 11
clone size: few
D gene: NA
J gene: TRBJ1-1
CDR3 DNA: TGCAGTCGACCCATGAACACTGAAGCTTTCTTT
CDR3 protein: CSRPMNTEAFF

V gene: TRBV19
CDR3 length: 15
clone size: NA
D gene: TRBD2
J gene: TRBJ2-5
CDR3 DNA: TGTGCCAGTAGTAGGCTAGCGGGACTCCAAGAGACCCAGTACTTC
CDR3 protein: CASSRLAGLQETQYF

V gene: TRBV5-1
CDR3 length: 12
clone size: few
D gene: NA
J gene: TRBJ2-1
CDR3 DNA: TGCGCCAGCAGCTTGTCGGCCATGGAACAGTTCTTC
CDR3 protein: CASSLSAMEQFF

V gene: TRBV12-3/TRBV12-4
CDR3 length: 13
clone size: many
D gene: NA
J gene: TRBJ2-5
CDR3 DNA: TGTGCCAGCAGTTTCAGGGCCCAAGAGACCCAGTACTTC
CDR3 protein: CASSFRAQETQYF

V gene: TRBV3-1
CDR3 length: 15
clone size: many
D gene: NA
J gene: TRBJ2-1
CDR3 DNA: TGTGCCAGCACCCTGGGGGCGGGAGTCCCTAATGAGCAGTTCTTC
CDR3 protein: CASTLGAGVPNEQFF

V gene: TRBV5-1
CDR3 length: 16
clone size: few
D gene: TRBD1
J gene: TRBJ2-3
CDR3 DNA: TGCGCCAGCAGCCTAGAACCGGGACAGGGACAAAATACGCAGTATTTT
CDR3 protein: CASSLEPGQGQNTQYF